This TCR beta chain was found in a study of cytomegalovirus exposure and HLA in healthy donors. Donors had nominal health at sampling but likely had unrecorded immune exposures. V lost 2 bases to trimming and J lost 6 bases, with 9 bases between them. The CDR3 has 13 residues. CDR1 is SGHDT and CDR2 is YYEEEE in the germline V gene. PCR primers comprised 60 Vbeta and 13 Jbeta primers. The assay was immunoSEQ multiplex PCR, and TCRdb's table has in-frame clones only and misses some. The sample gives about 120,000 clones, about 74% of which show up once; 2.7% is in the top ten. This chain connects TRBV5-6 to TRBJ2-1; D gene ambiguous. This TCR was recovered from a woman in her thirties or forties in good health and CMV-seropositive. The sequenced material came from PBMCs. The CDR3 here is CASSLAPLNEQFF. The CDR3 bases are TGTGCCAGCAGCTTAGCCCCACTCAATGAGCAGTTCTTC. Combining the CDR3 with reference TRBV5-6 and TRBJ2-1 gives the whole variable domain DAGVTQSPTHLIKTRGQQVTLRCSPKSGHDTVSWYQQALGQGPQFIFQYYEEEERQRGNFPDRFSGHQFPNYSSELNVNALLLGDSALYLCASSLAPLNEQFFGPGTRLTVL.